The present entry profiles one T cell receptor beta chain with its context. Antigen specificity is unknown. The germline gives CDR1 SGHVS, CDR2 FQNEAQ. This CDR3 spans 16 amino acids. V lost 4 bases, J lost 5 bases, and 7 bases stayed unmatched. This specimen belongs to a study of post-analysis software for immune sequencing data. Overall study: Relapsing-remitting, secondary progressive and progressive-relapsing multiple sclerosis courses were included.

The TCR beta cDNA libraries contained unique molecular identifiers. T cells numbering roughly 1 to 10 million yielded roughly 0.5 million cDNA molecules. One entry per CDR3 protein, called by TCRdb with MiXCR from the PCR reads. The table includes roughly 570,000 distinct CDR3 sequences, roughly 34% detected once. Study observations and caveats: Roughly five TRBV segments appeared more often in patients than in controls, and TRBV5-6, TRBV5-1 and TRBV20-1 were among these. Under the F measure, samples that were prepared in one batch clustered strongly together. Controls had significantly higher normalized Chao1 diversity than multiple sclerosis patients.

The receptor's source is a girl between 2 and 17 years old with multiple sclerosis. The rearrangement links TRBV7-8 to TRBJ1-5, with 11 bases that match TRBD1. Sequencing used blood. This CDR3 reads CASSSYGQGAHQPQHF. The CDR3 region has the DNA TGTGCCAGCAGCTCCTATGGACAGGGGGCGCATCAGCCCCAGCATTTT.